This T cell receptor (beta chain) was sequenced in a study of early T cells in non-severe SARS-CoV-2 infection. This clonotype was observed a few times. Trimming took off 5 bases at V and 8 bases at J, with 12 bases between the two ends. The germline V gene encodes CDR1 SGHAT and CDR2 FQNNGV. This CDR3 has 12 residues. The protocol attached unique molecular identifiers to individual cDNA molecules. TCRdb ran MiXCR on the 5' RACE reads and lists one entry per CDR3 protein. In the table there are about 71,000 distinct CDR3 sequences, about an eighth of which are singletons. The input for sequencing was whole blood, taken at baseline. V gene TRBV11-2 combines with J gene TRBJ1-2; tentatively, D is TRBD1 (6 bases). The origin of this receptor is an adult who was a healthcare worker with PCR-confirmed SARS-CoV-2 infection or an uninfected control (not recorded which). The chain's CDR3 is CASSPDTGGYTF. The CDR3 coding sequence is TGTGCCAGCAGCCCCGATACAGGGGGCTACACCTTC.